The clone carrying this T cell receptor beta chain has only one observation. The antigen remains undetermined. These data belong to a study of regulatory T cells in long-lasting Graves disease. About the study: Positivity for TSH receptor antibodies plus over 5 years of antithyroid drugs meant persistent Graves' disease.

The TCR beta library used iRepertoire HTBI primers with Arm-PCR amplification of CDR3. MiXCR was run by TCRdb on the multiplex PCR reads, yielding one entry per CDR3 protein. The sample lists 700,000 or so distinct CDR3 sequences, about 30% occurring once. Study-wide results and limits: Study was limited to peripheral blood, excluding thyroid tissue. Persistent disease was associated with favored TRBV28 usage and with favored use of TRBJ1-2 and TRBJ2-5.

Time point specified: persistent/refractory GD, antithyroid drugs over 5 years with positive TRAb. Preparation of the TCR library used RNA extracted from PBMCs. A volume of roughly 9.1 milliliters of peripheral blood was collected in EDTA tubes. The CDR3 runs 13 residues. Looked up from germline, CDR1 is SGHDN and CDR2 is FVKESK. V was clipped by 10 bases and J by 0 bases; unmatched bases: 5. The sequencing used peripheral blood mononuclear cells (PBMCs), collected when the disease was refractory, from a patient treated with antithyroid drugs. The chain recombines TRBV14 with TRBJ1-1; 7 bases fit TRBD1. The TCR was taken from a female donor with Graves disease. As DNA, the CDR3 is TGTGCCACCCGGGGACAGTTGAACACTGAAGCTTTCTTT. The encoded protein is CATRGQLNTEAFF. Full variable domain (outside the CDR3, taken from reference TRBV14 and TRBJ1-1): EAGVTQFPSHSVIEKGQTVTLRCDPISGHDNLYWYRRVMGKEIKFLLHFVKESKQDESGMPNNRFLAERTGGTYSTLKVQPAELEDSGVYFCATRGQLNTEAFFGQGTRLTVV.